These T cell receptor beta chains were read from a single sample in a study of blood T cell repertoires in COVID-19. Data came from immunoSEQ multiplex PCR; TCRdb stores just in-frame clones and leaves some out. The sample contains about 150,000 clones, roughly 88% of which appear only once. Source material: PBMCs or T cells enriched from blood (not recorded which). Receptors were obtained from a woman in her 30s with acute COVID-19. The CDR3 runs from the conserved cysteine through the conserved F or W. A D gene is named only where the DNA matches it firmly. Clone size is not always given. Where it is, it says once, few, many or a class for expanded clones.

CDR3aa: CASRPHGGNSPLHF
CDR3nt: TGTGCCAGCAGACCCCACGGGGGGAATTCACCCCTCCACTTT
j_gene: TRBJ1-6
d_gene: .
abundance: .
v_gene: TRBV11-2

CDR3aa: CASSYGLGRHSNQPQHF
CDR3nt: TGTGCCAGCAGTTACGGTCTGGGCAGGCATAGCAATCAGCCCCAGCATTTT
j_gene: TRBJ1-5
d_gene: .
abundance: once
v_gene: TRBV6-2/TRBV6-3

CDR3aa: CASSLSPDYEQYF
CDR3nt: TGTGCCAGCAGCTTATCACCAGACTACGAGCAGTACTTC
j_gene: TRBJ2-7
d_gene: .
abundance: .
v_gene: TRBV7-3

CDR3aa: CASSWGQGNQPQHF
CDR3nt: TGCGCCAGCAGCTGGGGACAGGGTAATCAGCCCCAGCATTTT
j_gene: TRBJ1-5
d_gene: TRBD1
abundance: .
v_gene: TRBV5-1

CDR3aa: CASSWLGPFQPQHF
CDR3nt: TGTGCCAGCAGTTGGCTGGGGCCGTTTCAGCCCCAGCATTTT
j_gene: TRBJ1-5
d_gene: .
abundance: .
v_gene: TRBV27

CDR3aa: CASSPPGSEAFF
CDR3nt: TGTGCCAGCAGTCCTCCGGGTTCAGAAGCTTTCTTT
j_gene: TRBJ1-1
d_gene: .
abundance: .
v_gene: TRBV28

CDR3aa: CSVEGLRVPGRVNYGYTF
CDR3nt: TGCAGCGTTGAAGGTCTCCGAGTACCGGGAAGGGTAAACTATGGCTACACCTTC
j_gene: TRBJ1-2
d_gene: .
abundance: .
v_gene: TRBV29-1

CDR3aa: CASSQSPHYSGVVSPLHF
CDR3nt: TGTGCCAGCAGCCAATCACCCCACTACTCAGGGGTAGTCTCACCCCTCCACTTT
j_gene: TRBJ1-6
d_gene: .
abundance: .
v_gene: TRBV14

CDR3aa: CASGQNSGNTIYF
CDR3nt: TGTGCCAGCGGACAGAACTCTGGAAACACCATATATTTT
j_gene: TRBJ1-3
d_gene: .
abundance: many
v_gene: TRBV18

CDR3aa: CASSVDNSEAFF
CDR3nt: TGTGCCAGCAGCGTAGATAATTCTGAAGCTTTCTTT
j_gene: TRBJ1-1
d_gene: .
abundance: .
v_gene: TRBV9

CDR3aa: CASSLDRKNQPQHF
CDR3nt: TGTGCCAGCAGCTTGGACAGGAAGAATCAGCCCCAGCATTTT
j_gene: TRBJ1-5
d_gene: TRBD1
abundance: once
v_gene: TRBV28

CDR3aa: CSASLPRTGDEKLFF
CDR3nt: TGCAGTGCTAGTCTACCGCGGACAGGTGATGAAAAACTGTTTTTT
j_gene: TRBJ1-4
d_gene: TRBD1
abundance: .
v_gene: TRBV20-1

CDR3aa: CAISDGLAGGDNEQFF
CDR3nt: TGTGCCATCAGTGACGGTCTAGCGGGAGGGGACAATGAGCAGTTCTTC
j_gene: TRBJ2-1
d_gene: TRBD2
abundance: few
v_gene: TRBV10-3

CDR3aa: CASSQLAGLQETQYF
CDR3nt: TGTGCCAGCAGCCAGCTAGCGGGGTTACAAGAGACCCAGTACTTC
j_gene: TRBJ2-5
d_gene: TRBD2
abundance: .
v_gene: TRBV3-1/TRBV3-2

CDR3aa: CASSFREDTEAFF
CDR3nt: TGTGCCAGCAGTTTCCGGGAGGACACTGAAGCTTTCTTT
j_gene: TRBJ1-1
d_gene: .
abundance: .
v_gene: TRBV12-3/TRBV12-4

CDR3aa: CASTGTGGVGYGYTF
CDR3nt: TGTGCCAGTACTGGGACAGGGGGCGTAGGATATGGCTACACCTTC
j_gene: TRBJ1-2
d_gene: TRBD1
abundance: .
v_gene: TRBV19

CDR3aa: CASSAGTGGSYEQYF
CDR3nt: TGTGCCAGCAGCGCCGGGACAGGGGGCTCCTACGAGCAGTACTTC
j_gene: TRBJ2-7
d_gene: TRBD1
abundance: .
v_gene: TRBV3-1/TRBV3-2

CDR3aa: CASSPRQGLNEQFF
CDR3nt: TGTGCCAGCAGCCCTAGGCAGGGACTCAATGAGCAGTTCTTC
j_gene: TRBJ2-1
d_gene: .
abundance: .
v_gene: TRBV6-6

CDR3aa: CASSQRQGNNQPQHF
CDR3nt: TGCGCCAGCAGCCAGAGACAGGGGAACAATCAGCCCCAGCATTTT
j_gene: TRBJ1-5
d_gene: TRBD1
abundance: .
v_gene: TRBV4-1

CDR3aa: CASSRAGQGDYTQYF
CDR3nt: TGTGCCAGCAGCAGAGCGGGACAAGGGGACTATACGCAGTATTTT
j_gene: TRBJ2-3
d_gene: .
abundance: once
v_gene: TRBV13

CDR3aa: CASSIDREGNQPQHF
CDR3nt: TGTGCCAGTAGTATCGACAGGGAGGGCAATCAGCCCCAGCATTTT
j_gene: TRBJ1-5
d_gene: TRBD1
abundance: .
v_gene: TRBV19

CDR3aa: CASSSSPPGGPGEQFF
CDR3nt: TGTGCTAGCAGCTCTAGCCCGCCGGGTGGTCCCGGTGAGCAGTTCTTC
j_gene: TRBJ2-1
d_gene: .
abundance: .
v_gene: TRBV7-7

CDR3aa: CASSPRGGEQYF
CDR3nt: TGTGCCAGCTCACCAAGAGGGGGCGAGCAGTACTTC
j_gene: TRBJ2-7
d_gene: .
abundance: .
v_gene: TRBV18

CDR3aa: CAWTPTGYNEQFF
CDR3nt: TGTGCCTGGACTCCGACGGGGTACAATGAGCAGTTCTTC
j_gene: TRBJ2-1
d_gene: .
abundance: .
v_gene: TRBV30

CDR3aa: CATSDPLAAQHSGELFF
CDR3nt: TGTGCCACCAGTGACCCCCTAGCGGCTCAACACTCCGGGGAGCTGTTTTTT
j_gene: TRBJ2-2
d_gene: TRBD2
abundance: .
v_gene: TRBV24-1

CDR3aa: CASSGRVGDIQYF
CDR3nt: TGTGCCAGCAGCGGCCGGGTAGGGGACATTCAGTACTTC
j_gene: TRBJ2-4
d_gene: .
abundance: .
v_gene: TRBV7-8

CDR3aa: CASTKTGRNTADTQYF
CDR3nt: TGTGCCAGCACAAAGACAGGCCGAAATACGGCGGATACGCAGTATTTT
j_gene: TRBJ2-3
d_gene: .
abundance: once
v_gene: TRBV2

CDR3aa: CASSLPVDEKLAGGETQYF
CDR3nt: TGCGCCAGCAGCTTGCCCGTCGACGAGAAACTAGCGGGAGGAGAGACCCAGTACTTC
j_gene: TRBJ2-5
d_gene: TRBD2
abundance: .
v_gene: TRBV5-1

CDR3aa: CASRGTGDGTEAFF
CDR3nt: TGTGCCAGCAGGGGAACAGGGGATGGCACTGAAGCTTTCTTT
j_gene: TRBJ1-1
d_gene: TRBD1
abundance: .
v_gene: TRBV28

CDR3aa: CAIKDRVGNEKLFF
CDR3nt: TGTGCCATAAAGGACAGGGTTGGTAATGAAAAACTGTTTTTT
j_gene: TRBJ1-4
d_gene: TRBD1
abundance: .
v_gene: TRBV2

CDR3aa: CASSEGESSYEQYF
CDR3nt: TGTGCCAGCAGTGAGGGAGAGAGCTCCTACGAGCAGTACTTC
j_gene: TRBJ2-7
d_gene: .
abundance: once
v_gene: TRBV6-1

CDR3aa: CASSPYPAGRYEQYF
CDR3nt: TGTGCCAGCTCACCCTATCCGGCGGGGAGATACGAGCAGTACTTC
j_gene: TRBJ2-7
d_gene: .
abundance: .
v_gene: TRBV18

CDR3aa: CASSMAQGRFSHEQYF
CDR3nt: TGTGCCAGTAGTATGGCCCAGGGTCGGTTCTCCCACGAGCAGTACTTC
j_gene: TRBJ2-7
d_gene: .
abundance: .
v_gene: TRBV19

CDR3aa: CAWTRQGRTEAFF
CDR3nt: TGTGCCTGGACGAGACAGGGACGGACTGAAGCTTTCTTT
j_gene: TRBJ1-1
d_gene: TRBD1
abundance: .
v_gene: TRBV30

CDR3aa: CASSVESGRFVGTRRETQYF
CDR3nt: TGTGCCAGCAGCGTAGAAAGTGGGCGGTTCGTAGGGACTAGGAGAGAGACCCAGTACTTC
j_gene: TRBJ2-5
d_gene: TRBD2
abundance: .
v_gene: TRBV9

CDR3aa: CAWSVRLATGELFF
CDR3nt: TGTGCCTGGAGTGTACGGCTAGCTACCGGGGAGCTGTTTTTT
j_gene: TRBJ2-2
d_gene: .
abundance: .
v_gene: TRBV30

CDR3aa: CASSKVTRQRDNEQYF
CDR3nt: TGTGCCAGCAGCAAAGTGACAAGACAGAGGGACAACGAGCAGTACTTC
j_gene: TRBJ2-7
d_gene: .
abundance: .
v_gene: TRBV21-1